This T cell receptor beta chain was sequenced during a study of T cells in localized non-small cell lung cancer. Study-wide findings and caveats: Adjacent lung held a median around 60 of the top 100 tumor clones. Patients showing higher blood T cell density tended to see longer overall survival.

The length of the CDR3 is 10 residues. Germline CDR1 reads MDHEN; CDR2 reads SYDVKM. V lost 5 bases to trimming and J lost 3 bases, with 2 bases between them. Notes on this clone: What it binds is not known.

TCRdb's copy holds only in-frame clones and misses some; the assay was immunoSEQ multiplex PCR. Of around 25,000 clones detected, approximately 83% appear once; the ten largest clones hold roughly 6.2%. The chain is built from TRBV28 and TRBJ2-7; D is unclear. The receptor was derived from a male donor at least 60 years old with stage II squamous cell lung carcinoma. The material sequenced was peripheral blood, taken before any cancer treatment. CDR3: CASSRYEQYF. CDR3 sequence (DNA): TGTGCCAGCAGTCGCTACGAGCAGTACTTC.